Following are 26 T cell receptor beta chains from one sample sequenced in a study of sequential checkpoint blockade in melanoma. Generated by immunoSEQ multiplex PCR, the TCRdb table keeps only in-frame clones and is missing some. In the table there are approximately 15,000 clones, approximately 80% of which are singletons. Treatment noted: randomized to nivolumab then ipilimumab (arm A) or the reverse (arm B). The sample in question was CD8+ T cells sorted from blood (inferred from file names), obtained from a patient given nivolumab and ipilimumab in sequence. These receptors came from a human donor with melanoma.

For the CDR3, the DNA is TGTGCCAGCAGTATCACGTCCGGAGCGACCCCATACGAGCAGTACTTC. Translation gives CASSITSGATPYEQYF. The chain carries TRBV11-1 and TRBJ2-7; D ambiguous. The CDR3 runs to 16 residues. In germline, CDR1 is SGHAT, CDR2 FQDESV (reference sequence). V lost 6 bases, J lost 4 bases, and 22 bases lay in between.

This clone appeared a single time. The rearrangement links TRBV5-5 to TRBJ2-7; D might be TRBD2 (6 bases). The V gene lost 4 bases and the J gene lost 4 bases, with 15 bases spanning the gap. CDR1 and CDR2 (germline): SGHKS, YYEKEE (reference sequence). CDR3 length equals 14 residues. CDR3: CASSPGGDRYEQYF. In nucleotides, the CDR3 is TGTGCCAGCAGCCCGGGCGGGGATAGATACGAGCAGTACTTC.

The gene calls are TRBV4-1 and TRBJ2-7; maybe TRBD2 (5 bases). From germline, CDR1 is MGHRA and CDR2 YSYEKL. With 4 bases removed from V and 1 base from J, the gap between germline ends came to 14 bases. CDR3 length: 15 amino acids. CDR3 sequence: CASSRTAPGSYEQYF. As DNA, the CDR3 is TGCGCCAGCAGCCGAACAGCCCCGGGGTCCTACGAGCAGTACTTC.

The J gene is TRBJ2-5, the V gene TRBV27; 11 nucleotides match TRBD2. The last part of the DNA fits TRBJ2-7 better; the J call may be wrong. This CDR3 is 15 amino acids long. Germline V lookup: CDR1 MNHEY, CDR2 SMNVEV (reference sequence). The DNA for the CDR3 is TGTGCCAGCAGTTTCTCACTAGCGGGGGTTTACGAGCAGTACTTC. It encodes CASSFSLAGVYEQYF.

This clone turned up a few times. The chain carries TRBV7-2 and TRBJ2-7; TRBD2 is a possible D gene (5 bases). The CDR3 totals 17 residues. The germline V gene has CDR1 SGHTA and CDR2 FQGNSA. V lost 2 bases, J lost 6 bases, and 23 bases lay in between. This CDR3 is CASSLRIPHAGGGEQYF. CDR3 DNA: TGTGCCAGCAGCTTAAGGATCCCTCATGCAGGAGGAGGCGAGCAGTACTTC.

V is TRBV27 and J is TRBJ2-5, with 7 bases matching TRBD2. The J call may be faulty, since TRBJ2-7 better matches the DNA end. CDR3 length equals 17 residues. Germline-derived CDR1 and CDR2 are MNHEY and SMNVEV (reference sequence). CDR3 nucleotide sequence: TGTGCCAGCAGAGAAATCGAAGGGCGGGAGCCAACCTACGAGCAGTACTTC. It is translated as CASREIEGREPTYEQYF.

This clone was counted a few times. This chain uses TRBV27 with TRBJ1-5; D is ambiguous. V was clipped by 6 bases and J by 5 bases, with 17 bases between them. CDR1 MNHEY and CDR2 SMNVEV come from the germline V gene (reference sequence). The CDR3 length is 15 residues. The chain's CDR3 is CASRPGVGRDQPQHF. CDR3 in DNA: TGTGCCAGCAGGCCGGGTGTGGGGAGAGATCAGCCCCAGCATTTT.

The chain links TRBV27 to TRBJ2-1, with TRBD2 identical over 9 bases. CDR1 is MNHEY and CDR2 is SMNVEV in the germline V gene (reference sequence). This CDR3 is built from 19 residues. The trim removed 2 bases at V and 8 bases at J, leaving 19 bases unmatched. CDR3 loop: CASSLDPSGGGALGDEQFF. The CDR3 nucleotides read TGTGCCAGCAGTTTAGATCCCTCTGGCGGGGGGGCCTTGGGCGATGAGCAGTTCTTC.

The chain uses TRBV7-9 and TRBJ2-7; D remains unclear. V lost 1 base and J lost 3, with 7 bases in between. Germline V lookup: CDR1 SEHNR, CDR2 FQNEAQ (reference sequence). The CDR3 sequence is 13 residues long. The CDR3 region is CASSLEAGYEQYF. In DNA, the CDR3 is TGTGCCAGCAGCTTAGAGGCAGGCTACGAGCAGTACTTC. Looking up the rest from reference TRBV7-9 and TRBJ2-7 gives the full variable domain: DTGVSQNPRHKITKRGQNVTFRCDPISEHNRLYWYRQTLGQGPEFLTYFQNEAQLEKSRLLSDRFSAERPKGSFSTLEIQRTEQGDSAMYLCASSLEAGYEQYFGPGTRLTVT.

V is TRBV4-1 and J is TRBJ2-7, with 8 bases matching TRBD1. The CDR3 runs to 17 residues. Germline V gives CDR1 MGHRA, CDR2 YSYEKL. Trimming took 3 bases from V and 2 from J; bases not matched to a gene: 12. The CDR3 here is CASSHFLGQGATYEQYF. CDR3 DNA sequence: TGCGCCAGCAGCCACTTTCTCGGACAGGGAGCCACCTACGAGCAGTACTTC.

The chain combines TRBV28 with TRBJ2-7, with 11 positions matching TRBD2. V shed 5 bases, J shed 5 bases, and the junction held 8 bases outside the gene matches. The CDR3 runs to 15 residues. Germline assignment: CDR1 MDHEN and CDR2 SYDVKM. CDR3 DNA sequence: TGTGCCAGCAGTACGCTAGCGGGAGGACAGAACGAGCAGTACTTC. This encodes CASSTLAGGQNEQYF.

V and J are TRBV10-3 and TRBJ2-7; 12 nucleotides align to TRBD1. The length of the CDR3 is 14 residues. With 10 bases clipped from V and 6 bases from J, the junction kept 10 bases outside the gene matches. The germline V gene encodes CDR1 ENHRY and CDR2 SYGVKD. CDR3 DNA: TGTGCCAACGGCTCCGGGACAGGGGGCTCCGAGCAGTACTTC. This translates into CANGSGTGGSEQYF.

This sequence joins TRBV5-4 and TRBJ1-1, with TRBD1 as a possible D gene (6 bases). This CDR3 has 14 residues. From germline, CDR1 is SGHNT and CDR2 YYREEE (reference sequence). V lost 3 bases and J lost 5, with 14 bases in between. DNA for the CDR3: TGTGCCAGCAGCTGGGGGGGCTATAGTACTGAAGCTTTCTTT. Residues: CASSWGGYSTEAFF.

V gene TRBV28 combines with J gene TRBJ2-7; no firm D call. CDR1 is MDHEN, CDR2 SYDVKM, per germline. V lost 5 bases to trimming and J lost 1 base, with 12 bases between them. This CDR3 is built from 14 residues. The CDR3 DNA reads TGTGCCAGCAGTACGGCCAGGCGATCCTACGAGCAGTACTTC. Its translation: CASSTARRSYEQYF.

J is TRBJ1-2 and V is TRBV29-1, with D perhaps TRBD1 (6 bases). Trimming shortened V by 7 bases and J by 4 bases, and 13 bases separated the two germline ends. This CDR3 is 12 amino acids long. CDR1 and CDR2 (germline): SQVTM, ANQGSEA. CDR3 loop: CSAEDRLYGYTF. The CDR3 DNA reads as TGCAGCGCCGAGGACAGACTCTATGGCTACACCTTC.

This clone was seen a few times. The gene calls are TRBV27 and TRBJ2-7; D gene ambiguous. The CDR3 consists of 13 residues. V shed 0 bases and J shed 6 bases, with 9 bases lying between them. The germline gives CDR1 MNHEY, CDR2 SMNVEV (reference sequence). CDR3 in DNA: TGTGCCAGCAGTTTATCCCTGAGAGGCGAGCAGTACTTC. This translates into CASSLSLRGEQYF.

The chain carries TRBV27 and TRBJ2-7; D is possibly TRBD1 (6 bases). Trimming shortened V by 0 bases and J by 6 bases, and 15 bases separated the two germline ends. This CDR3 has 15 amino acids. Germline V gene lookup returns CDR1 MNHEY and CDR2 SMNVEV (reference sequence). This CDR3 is CASSLSDSRRGEQYF. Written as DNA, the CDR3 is TGTGCCAGCAGTTTATCGGACAGTAGAAGAGGCGAGCAGTACTTC.

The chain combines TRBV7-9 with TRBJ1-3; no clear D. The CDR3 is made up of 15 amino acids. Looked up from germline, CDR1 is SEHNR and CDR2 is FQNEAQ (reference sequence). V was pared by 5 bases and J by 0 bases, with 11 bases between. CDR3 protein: CASSPTGDSGNTIYF. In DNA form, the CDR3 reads TGTGCCAGCAGCCCGACGGGAGACTCTGGAAACACCATATATTTT.

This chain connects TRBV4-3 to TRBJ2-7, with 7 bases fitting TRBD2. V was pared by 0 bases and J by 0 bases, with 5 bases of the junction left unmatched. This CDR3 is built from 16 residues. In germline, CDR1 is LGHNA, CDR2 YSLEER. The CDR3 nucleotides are TGCGCCAGCAGCCAAGATCGACTAGCAAACTCCTACGAGCAGTACTTC. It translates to CASSQDRLANSYEQYF.

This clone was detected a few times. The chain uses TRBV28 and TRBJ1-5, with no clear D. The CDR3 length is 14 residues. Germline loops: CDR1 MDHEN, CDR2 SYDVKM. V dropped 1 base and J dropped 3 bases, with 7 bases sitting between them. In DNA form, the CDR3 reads TGTGCCAGCAGTTTATCAGGAAACAATCAGCCCCAGCATTTT. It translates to CASSLSGNNQPQHF.

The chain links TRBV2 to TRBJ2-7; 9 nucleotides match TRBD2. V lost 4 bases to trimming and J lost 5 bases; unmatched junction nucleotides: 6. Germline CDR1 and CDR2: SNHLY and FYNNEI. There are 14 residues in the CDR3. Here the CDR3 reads CASSAGGRVNEQYF. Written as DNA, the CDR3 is TGTGCCAGCAGTGCCGGCGGGAGGGTAAACGAGCAGTACTTC.

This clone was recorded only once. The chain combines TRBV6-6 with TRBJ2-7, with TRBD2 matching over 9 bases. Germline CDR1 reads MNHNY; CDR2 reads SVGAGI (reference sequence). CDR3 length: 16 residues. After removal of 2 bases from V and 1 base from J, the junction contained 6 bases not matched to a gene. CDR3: CASSYPRSGGSYEQYF. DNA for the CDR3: TGTGCCAGCAGTTACCCTAGGAGCGGGGGGTCCTACGAGCAGTACTTC.

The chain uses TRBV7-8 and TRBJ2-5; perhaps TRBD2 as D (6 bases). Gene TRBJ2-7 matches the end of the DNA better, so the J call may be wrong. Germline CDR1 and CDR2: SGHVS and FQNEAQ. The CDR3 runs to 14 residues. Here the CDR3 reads CASSGPTSLHEQYF. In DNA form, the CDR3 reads TGTGCCAGCAGCGGACCGACTAGTCTCCACGAGCAGTACTTC.

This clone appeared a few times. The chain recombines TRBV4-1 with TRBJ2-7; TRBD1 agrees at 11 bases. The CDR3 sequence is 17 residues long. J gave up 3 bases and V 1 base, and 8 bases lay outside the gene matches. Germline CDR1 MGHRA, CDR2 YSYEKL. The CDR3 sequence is CASSQVGAGTGGYEQYF. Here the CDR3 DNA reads TGCGCCAGCAGCCAAGTAGGGGCCGGGACAGGGGGCTACGAGCAGTACTTC.

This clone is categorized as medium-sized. The CDR3 loop is CASSFPGTVHEQYF. The CDR3 bases are TGCGCCAGCAGCTTCCCAGGGACAGTCCACGAGCAGTACTTC. This sequence joins TRBV5-1 and TRBJ2-7, with TRBD1 matching over 7 bases. The CDR3 is 14 amino acids. J was trimmed by 5 bases and V by 2 bases; bases with no gene match: 7. CDR1 and CDR2 (germline): SGHRS, YFSETQ.

CDR3 DNA sequence: TGTGCCAGCAGCTCGCAGGACAGCTACGAGCAGTACTTC. Residues: CASSSQDSYEQYF. V and J are TRBV7-3 and TRBJ2-7, with a weak D call TRBD1 (6 bases). V was trimmed by 4 bases and J by 3 bases, leaving 10 bases between them. The CDR3 is 13 amino acids. Germline values: CDR1 SGHTA, CDR2 FQGTGA. Combining the CDR3 with reference TRBV7-3 and TRBJ2-7 gives the whole variable domain GAGVSQTPSNKVTEKGKYVELRCDPISGHTALYWYRQSLGQGPEFLIYFQGTGAADDSGLPNDRFFAVRPEGSVSTLKIQRTERGDSAVYLCASSSQDSYEQYFGPGTRLTVT.